These T cell receptor beta chains were read from a single sample in a study of blood T cell repertoires in COVID-19. Sequenced by immunoSEQ multiplex PCR; TCRdb stores in-frame clones only, minus some. The sample has under 300,000 clones, about 89% seen once; the top ten hold 2% to 2.5%. Sequenced material: peripheral blood. The receptors come from a man aged 50-59 years with acute or convalescent COVID-19. CDR3s include the opening cysteine and the closing phenylalanine or tryptophan. Fields, in order: J gene, V gene, clone size, D gene, CDR3 DNA, CDR3 protein. D genes are given only for firm matches. Size is stated for part of the rows, as once, few or many counts, or as a class when the clone is expanded.

TRBJ2-1 | TRBV19 | - | TRBD2 | TGTGCCAGTGGCCGGGGGGGCCTCGGCAATGAGCAGTTCTTC | CASGRGGLGNEQFF
TRBJ2-6 | TRBV5-1 | - | - | TGCGCCAGCAGCTTGAGCAGGGCCCCTCTAGGAGGGGCCAACGTCCTGACTTTC | CASSLSRAPLGGANVLTF
TRBJ2-3 | TRBV6-5 | - | - | TGTGCCAGCGGACTGATTAGCACAGATACGCAGTATTTT | CASGLISTDTQYF
TRBJ2-3 | TRBV15 | - | TRBD2 | TGTGCCACCAGCAGAGAGGCGCGGGGGGTACCCACAGATACGCAGTATTTT | CATSREARGVPTDTQYF
TRBJ2-7 | TRBV6-5 | - | - | TGTGCCAGCAGTAGCCGGGACAACTCCTACGAGCAGTACTTC | CASSSRDNSYEQYF
TRBJ2-3 | TRBV5-1 | - | - | TGCGCCAGCAGCCCCCAGACAGATAGCACAGATACGCAGTATTTT | CASSPQTDSTDTQYF
TRBJ2-3 | TRBV3-1/TRBV3-2 | - | TRBD2 | TGTGCCAGCTCCGGACTAGCGGGGAACACAGATACGCAGTATTTT | CASSGLAGNTDTQYF
TRBJ2-3 | TRBV29-1 | - | TRBD1 | TGCAGCGTGGCGGGACAGGGGGTGCTCACAGATACGCAGTATTTT | CSVAGQGVLTDTQYF
TRBJ2-4 | TRBV14 | once | - | TGTGCCAGCAGCAGCTGGGCTCGAGAAGACAAAAACATTCAGTACTTC | CASSSWAREDKNIQYF
TRBJ2-6 | TRBV6-5 | - | - | TGTGCCAGCAGGGTAGGGGCATCTGGGGCCAACGTCCTGACTTTC | CASRVGASGANVLTF
TRBJ2-7 | TRBV27 | - | - | TGTGCCAGCAGCCGACTAGGACTTACCTACGAGCAGTACTTC | CASSRLGLTYEQYF
TRBJ1-2 | TRBV7-9 | - | - | TGTGCCAGCAGCTTGGGGAGGGAGACAGCTGGCTACACCTTC | CASSLGRETAGYTF
TRBJ2-2 | TRBV7-9 | - | - | TGTGCCAGCAGCTTAAGGAGCTCGGTAGCCGGGGAGCTGTTTTTT | CASSLRSSVAGELFF
TRBJ2-3 | TRBV19 | - | TRBD2 | TGTGCCAGTAGTACGGCGGGGGGTACAGATACGCAGTATTTT | CASSTAGGTDTQYF
TRBJ1-2 | TRBV3-1/TRBV3-2 | once | TRBD1 | TGTGCCAGCAGCCCACGGACAGGGAGCTATGGCTACACCTTC | CASSPRTGSYGYTF
TRBJ2-3 | TRBV5-1 | once | TRBD2 | TGCGCCAGCAGCTCCGGACTAGCGGGGGGAAGCACAGATACGCAGTATTTT | CASSSGLAGGSTDTQYF